Following are 11 T cell receptor beta chains from one sample sequenced in a study of blood T cell repertoires in COVID-19. Measured with immunoSEQ multiplex PCR; TCRdb has only the in-frame clones, and not every one. The table records 250,000 to 400,000 clones, around 87% of them present only once. What was sequenced was PBMCs or T cells enriched from blood (not recorded which). The receptors stem from a woman aged 25 to 39 who had recovered from COVID-19.

This sequence joins TRBV4-3 and TRBJ2-7, with 7 bases aligning to TRBD2. V trimming: 1 base; J trimming: 3 bases; junction bases outside the gene matches: 6. This CDR3 comprises 15 residues. Germline-derived CDR1 and CDR2 are LGHNA and YSLEER. The CDR3 DNA is TGCGCCAGCAGCCAAGGGAGCGGGGCCGTCTACGAGCAGTACTTC. The encoded protein is CASSQGSGAVYEQYF.

The genes are TRBV5-6 and TRBJ1-4; D is ambiguous. Looked up from germline, CDR1 is SGHDT and CDR2 is YYEEEE. Trimming removed 2 bases at V and 4 bases at J, with 12 bases between. The CDR3 is 15 residues long. The CDR3 here is CASSFSPGNNEKLFF. CDR3 in DNA: TGTGCCAGCAGCTTTTCGCCGGGGAATAATGAAAAACTGTTTTTT.

The CDR3 region is CASSQAARGVSYEQYF. In nucleotides, the CDR3 is TGTGCCAGCAGCCAAGCGGCGCGGGGGGTCTCCTACGAGCAGTACTTC. The rearrangement joins TRBV3-1 (or the pseudogene TRBV3-2) to TRBJ2-7; 8 bases align to TRBD2. V was clipped by 1 base and J by 0 bases; unmatched bases: 5. This CDR3 has 16 residues. CDR1 and CDR2 from the germline V gene are LGHDT and YNNKEL (reference sequence).

V and J are TRBV7-9 and TRBJ2-6; D is undetermined. V dropped 7 bases and J dropped 2 bases, with 6 bases sitting between them. The CDR3 is 13 residues long. Germline loops: CDR1 SEHNR, CDR2 FQNEAQ (reference sequence). CDR3 nucleotides: TGTGCCAGCACCCTCGCTGGGGCCAACGTCCTGACTTTC. Translated, it gives CASTLAGANVLTF.

J is TRBJ2-3 and V is TRBV7-9; 8 nucleotides align to TRBD1. V shed 6 bases, J shed 2 bases, and the junction held 7 bases outside the gene matches. The CDR3 extends over 15 amino acids. Germline CDR1 and CDR2: SEHNR and FQNEAQ (reference sequence). Here the CDR3 reads CASRWTGPATDTQYF. In DNA, the CDR3 is TGTGCCAGCAGGTGGACAGGGCCAGCCACAGATACGCAGTATTTT.

This sequence joins TRBV6-5 and TRBJ1-3; unclear D gene. Germline lookup yields CDR1 MNHEY and CDR2 SVGAGI. Trimming took off 8 bases at V and 8 bases at J, with 10 bases between the two ends. The CDR3 totals 11 residues. DNA for the CDR3: TGTGCCAGCCTGGTGAGTTACACCATATATTTT. Residues: CASLVSYTIYF.

This chain connects TRBV7-2 to TRBJ1-2; 10 bases are shared with TRBD1. The germline V gene encodes CDR1 SGHTA and CDR2 FQGNSA. The length of the CDR3 is 16 residues. The V and J ends lost 3 bases and 5 bases, in that order; junction bases with no gene match: 9. The CDR3 region has the DNA TGTGCCAGCAGCTTTGGCCCGACAGGGGGCAGATATGGCTACACCTTC. It specifies CASSFGPTGGRYGYTF. Looking up the rest from reference TRBV7-2 and TRBJ1-2 gives the full variable domain: GAGVSQSPSNKVTEKGKDVELRCDPISGHTALYWYRQSLGQGLEFLIYFQGNSAPDKSGLPSDRFSAERTGGSVSTLTIQRTQQEDSAVYLCASSFGPTGGRYGYTFGSGTRLTVV.

This clone occurred once. The chain carries TRBV5-1 and TRBJ1-1; D is unclear. V was shortened by 6 bases and J by 0 bases, with 9 bases between the two germline ends. Germline V CDR1 and CDR2: SGHRS, YFSETQ. The CDR3 has 13 residues. The CDR3 protein is CASIDTLNTEAFF. CDR3 in DNA: TGCGCCAGCATTGACACTTTGAACACTGAAGCTTTCTTT. The full variable domain, its missing parts supplied by reference TRBV5-1 and TRBJ1-1, is KAGVTQTPRYLIKTRGQQVTLSCSPISGHRSVSWYQQTPGQGLQFLFEYFSETQRNKGNFPGRFSGRQFSNSRSEMNVSTLELGDSALYLCASIDTLNTEAFFGQGTRLTVV.

The CDR3 DNA follows: TGTGCCAGCAGCTTAGGGACAGGAACTGAAGCTTTCTTT. Protein: CASSLGTGTEAFF. The rearrangement joins TRBV7-3 to TRBJ1-1; 8 bases align to TRBD1. V trimming: 2 bases; J trimming: 5 bases; junction bases outside the gene matches: 1. The CDR3 covers 13 residues. The germline gives CDR1 SGHTA, CDR2 FQGTGA. Supplemented by reference TRBV7-3 and TRBJ1-1, the full variable domain reads GAGVSQTPSNKVTEKGKYVELRCDPISGHTALYWYRQSLGQGPEFLIYFQGTGAADDSGLPNDRFFAVRPEGSVSTLKIQRTERGDSAVYLCASSLGTGTEAFFGQGTRLTVV.

This chain links TRBV3-1 (or the pseudogene TRBV3-2) with TRBJ1-2; D is possibly TRBD1 (6 bases). Germline-derived CDR1 and CDR2 are LGHDT and YNNKEL (reference sequence). The CDR3 runs 16 residues. The ends were cut back, 5 bases at V and 1 base at J, with 17 bases in the middle. The CDR3 DNA reads TGTGCCAGCAGCGAGTGGGGAACAGGGATTAACTATGGCTACACCTTC. Translated: CASSEWGTGINYGYTF.

The chain couples TRBV4-1 to TRBJ2-7; 10 nucleotides agree with TRBD2. CDR3 size: 16 residues. CDR1 is MGHRA, CDR2 YSYEKL, per germline. V was pared by 4 bases and J by 0 bases, with 6 bases of the junction left unmatched. The CDR3 DNA sequence: TGCGCCAGCAGCCGATCCCTAGCGGGGGCCTCCTACGAGCAGTACTTC. As protein: CASSRSLAGASYEQYF.